A selection of T cell receptor beta chains follows, all from one sample in a study of cytomegalovirus exposure and HLA in healthy donors. TCRdb's table, derived via immunoSEQ multiplex PCR, lists solely in-frame clones and lacks some. The repertoire holds 100,000 to 150,000 clones, with about four fifths as singletons. The sample was PBMCs. Receptors originate from a woman aged 40 to 50 in good health and CMV-seropositive. Both conserved end residues are part of each CDR3. The order of the fields is clone size, D gene, V gene, J gene, CDR3 DNA, CDR3 protein. A D gene is named only where the DNA matches it firmly. Size is stated for part of the rows, as once, few or many counts, or as a class when the clone is expanded.

clone_size: -
d_call: TRBD2
v_call: TRBV6-6
j_call: TRBJ2-7
cdr3_nt: TGTGCCAGCAGTCCGACTAGCGGGAGGGCCTCCTACGAGCAGTACTTC
cdr3_aa: CASSPTSGRASYEQYF

clone_size: -
d_call: TRBD1
v_call: TRBV28
j_call: TRBJ2-7
cdr3_nt: TGTGCCAGCAGTACAGGGGGCTCCTACGAGCAGTACTTC
cdr3_aa: CASSTGGSYEQYF

clone_size: -
d_call: -
v_call: TRBV5-1
j_call: TRBJ2-1
cdr3_nt: TGCGCCAGCCTTCTTTCCCCGGGGTCCAATGAGCAGTTCTTC
cdr3_aa: CASLLSPGSNEQFF

clone_size: -
d_call: TRBD1
v_call: TRBV12-5
j_call: TRBJ2-5
cdr3_nt: TGTGCTAGTGGAACCGGGACAGAACAAGAGACCCAGTACTTC
cdr3_aa: CASGTGTEQETQYF

clone_size: -
d_call: TRBD1
v_call: TRBV16
j_call: TRBJ2-7
cdr3_nt: TGTGCCAGCAGTCCAGCCCCGACAGGGGGCGATTACGAGCAGTACTTC
cdr3_aa: CASSPAPTGGDYEQYF

clone_size: -
d_call: -
v_call: TRBV9
j_call: TRBJ2-1
cdr3_nt: TGTGCCAGCAGCTCATTTGGGCTAGCCTCCTACAATGAGCAGTTCTTC
cdr3_aa: CASSSFGLASYNEQFF

clone_size: few
d_call: TRBD1
v_call: TRBV6-1
j_call: TRBJ1-2
cdr3_nt: TGTGCCAGCCGTGTAACCCGGACAGGGGCCTATGGCTACACCTTC
cdr3_aa: CASRVTRTGAYGYTF

clone_size: -
d_call: TRBD1
v_call: TRBV15
j_call: TRBJ2-1
cdr3_nt: TGTGCCACCAGCAGAGTAACAGGGGAGTACAATGAGCAGTTCTTC
cdr3_aa: CATSRVTGEYNEQFF

clone_size: -
d_call: TRBD1
v_call: TRBV15
j_call: TRBJ1-2
cdr3_nt: TGTGCCACTACCCCCTCTCTGGACAGGGAATATGGCTACACCTTC
cdr3_aa: CATTPSLDREYGYTF

clone_size: -
d_call: -
v_call: TRBV7-9
j_call: TRBJ1-4
cdr3_nt: TGTGCCAGCAGCCGGGGTGTTGAAAAACTGTTTTTT
cdr3_aa: CASSRGVEKLFF

clone_size: -
d_call: TRBD1
v_call: TRBV6-5
j_call: TRBJ1-5
cdr3_nt: TGTGCCAGCGGACCAAGACAGGGGGCGGGACAGCCCCAGCATTTT
cdr3_aa: CASGPRQGAGQPQHF

clone_size: -
d_call: TRBD2
v_call: TRBV9
j_call: TRBJ2-1
cdr3_nt: TGTGCCAGCAGTCCGCGGGAGTTCGTTGAGCAGTTCTTC
cdr3_aa: CASSPREFVEQFF

clone_size: -
d_call: TRBD1
v_call: TRBV10-3
j_call: TRBJ2-5
cdr3_nt: TGTGCCACCTGGACAGGGAAGCAAGAGACCCAGTACTTC
cdr3_aa: CATWTGKQETQYF

clone_size: -
d_call: -
v_call: TRBV7-3
j_call: TRBJ1-1
cdr3_nt: TGTGCCAGCAGCTTGACAGCAAACACTGAAGCTTTCTTT
cdr3_aa: CASSLTANTEAFF

clone_size: -
d_call: -
v_call: TRBV30
j_call: TRBJ2-1
cdr3_nt: TGTGCCTGGAGTGTAGACGGGTACAATGAGCAGTTCTTC
cdr3_aa: CAWSVDGYNEQFF

clone_size: -
d_call: -
v_call: TRBV6-5
j_call: TRBJ1-1
cdr3_nt: TGTGCCAGCAGTTACTCGGGACTGTCTGAAGCTTTCTTT
cdr3_aa: CASSYSGLSEAFF

clone_size: few
d_call: -
v_call: TRBV5-1
j_call: TRBJ2-1
cdr3_nt: TGCGCCAGCAGCCCCCGCGCGCCCCAAAATGAGCAGTTCTTC
cdr3_aa: CASSPRAPQNEQFF

clone_size: -
d_call: TRBD1
v_call: TRBV9
j_call: TRBJ2-2
cdr3_nt: TGTGCCAGCAGCGTCTCCGGGACAGGGCTCGCGAACACCGGGGAGCTGTTTTTT
cdr3_aa: CASSVSGTGLANTGELFF

clone_size: -
d_call: TRBD1
v_call: TRBV10-3
j_call: TRBJ2-3
cdr3_nt: TGTGCCATCAGGACGGGACAGGGGACCACAGATACGCAGTATTTT
cdr3_aa: CAIRTGQGTTDTQYF

clone_size: -
d_call: TRBD1
v_call: TRBV5-4
j_call: TRBJ1-1
cdr3_nt: TGTGCCAGCAGCTTGGAGCCAGGGGGCGACACTGAAGCTTTCTTT
cdr3_aa: CASSLEPGGDTEAFF

clone_size: -
d_call: -
v_call: TRBV9
j_call: TRBJ1-4
cdr3_nt: TGTGCCAGCCAGGGGCCATCTGGTAATGAAAAACTGTTTTTT
cdr3_aa: CASQGPSGNEKLFF

clone_size: -
d_call: TRBD2
v_call: TRBV6-4
j_call: TRBJ2-1
cdr3_nt: TGTGCCAGCAGTGACGAATCTAGCGGGCCCTACAATGAGCAGTTCTTC
cdr3_aa: CASSDESSGPYNEQFF

clone_size: -
d_call: TRBD1
v_call: TRBV13
j_call: TRBJ1-2
cdr3_nt: TGTGCCAGCAGCTTAGCACTGCGACAGGGAGGCTATGGCTACACCTTC
cdr3_aa: CASSLALRQGGYGYTF

clone_size: -
d_call: TRBD2
v_call: TRBV18
j_call: TRBJ2-3
cdr3_nt: TGTGCCAGCTCACCACTCCCAGCGGGAGTGGGGACCGTATCAGATACGCAGTATTTT
cdr3_aa: CASSPLPAGVGTVSDTQYF